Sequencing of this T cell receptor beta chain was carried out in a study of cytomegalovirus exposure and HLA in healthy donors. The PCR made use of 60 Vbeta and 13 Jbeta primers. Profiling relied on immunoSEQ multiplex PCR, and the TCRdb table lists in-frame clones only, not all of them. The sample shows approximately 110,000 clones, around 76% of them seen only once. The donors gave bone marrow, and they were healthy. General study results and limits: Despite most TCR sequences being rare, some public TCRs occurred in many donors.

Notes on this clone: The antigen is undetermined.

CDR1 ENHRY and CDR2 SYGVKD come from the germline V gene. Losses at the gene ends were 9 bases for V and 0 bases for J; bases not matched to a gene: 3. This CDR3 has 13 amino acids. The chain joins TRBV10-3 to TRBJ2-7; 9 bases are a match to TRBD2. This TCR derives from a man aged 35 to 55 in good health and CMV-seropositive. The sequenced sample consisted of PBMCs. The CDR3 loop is CAMGGGASYEQYF. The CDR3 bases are TGTGCCATGGGCGGGGGGGCCTCCTACGAGCAGTACTTC.